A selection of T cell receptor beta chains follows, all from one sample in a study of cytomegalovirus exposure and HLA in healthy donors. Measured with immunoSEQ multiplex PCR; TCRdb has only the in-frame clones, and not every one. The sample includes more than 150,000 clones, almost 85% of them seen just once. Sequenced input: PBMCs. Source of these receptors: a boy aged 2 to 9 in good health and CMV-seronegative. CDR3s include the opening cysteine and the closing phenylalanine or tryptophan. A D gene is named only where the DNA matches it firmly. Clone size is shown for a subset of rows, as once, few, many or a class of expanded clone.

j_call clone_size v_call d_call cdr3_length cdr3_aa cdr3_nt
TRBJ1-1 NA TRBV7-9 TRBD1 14 CASSLGTGYTEAFF TGTGCCAGCAGCTTAGGGACAGGGTACACTGAAGCTTTCTTT
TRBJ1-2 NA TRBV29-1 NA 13 CSVEDGQLDVYTF TGCAGCGTTGAAGATGGGCAGCTGGATGTCTACACCTTC
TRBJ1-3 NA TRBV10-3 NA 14 CAIRGEGSGNTIYF TGTGCCATCAGGGGGGAGGGGTCTGGAAACACCATATATTTT
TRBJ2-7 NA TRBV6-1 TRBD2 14 CASSVRTSIYEQYF TGTGCCAGCAGTGTGAGGACTAGCATCTACGAGCAGTACTTC
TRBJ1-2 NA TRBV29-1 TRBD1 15 CSVGGWDRNNYGYTF TGCAGCGTTGGAGGATGGGACAGGAATAACTATGGCTACACCTTC
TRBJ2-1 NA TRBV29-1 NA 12 CSVELLAGEQFF TGCAGCGTTGAACTACTAGCCGGTGAGCAGTTCTTC
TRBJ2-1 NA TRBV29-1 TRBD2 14 CSVEGLAGDNEQFF TGCAGCGTTGAAGGGCTAGCGGGGGACAATGAGCAGTTCTTC
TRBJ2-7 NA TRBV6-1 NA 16 CASSVGSIDPSYEQYF TGTGCCAGCAGTGTTGGGAGTATTGACCCTTCCTACGAGCAGTACTTC
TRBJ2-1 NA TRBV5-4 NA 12 CASSLGAGEQFF TGTGCCAGCAGCTTGGGTGCAGGTGAGCAGTTCTTC
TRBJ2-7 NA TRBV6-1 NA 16 CASSESAGNGAYEQYF TGTGCCAGCAGTGAATCCGCGGGGAATGGGGCCTACGAGCAGTACTTC
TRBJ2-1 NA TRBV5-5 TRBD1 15 CASSKPGQGWDEQFF TGTGCCAGCAGCAAGCCGGGACAGGGTTGGGATGAGCAGTTCTTC
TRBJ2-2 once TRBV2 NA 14 CASSGQENTGELFF TGTGCCAGCAGTGGACAGGAGAACACCGGGGAGCTGTTTTTT
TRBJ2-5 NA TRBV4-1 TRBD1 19 CASSQESGQGPSLQETQYF TGCGCCAGCAGCCAAGAATCGGGACAGGGTCCTAGCCTACAAGAGACCCAGTACTTC
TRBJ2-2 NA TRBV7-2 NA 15 CASSSSGHPEGELFF TGTGCCAGCAGCTCATCGGGACACCCAGAGGGGGAGCTGTTTTTT
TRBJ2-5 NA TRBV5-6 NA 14 CASSHRPAPGTQYF TGTGCCAGCAGTCACAGACCAGCCCCAGGGACCCAGTACTTC
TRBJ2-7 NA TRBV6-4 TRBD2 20 CASSESPLAGDPLHSYEQYF TGTGCCAGCAGTGAATCCCCACTAGCGGGAGACCCCCTACACTCCTACGAGCAGTACTTC
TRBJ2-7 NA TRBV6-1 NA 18 CASSEKGQTAHRSYEQYF TGTGCCAGCAGTGAGAAAGGACAGACGGCGCACAGATCCTACGAGCAGTACTTC
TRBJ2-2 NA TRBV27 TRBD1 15 CASSFRDRPPGELFF TGTGCCAGCAGTTTCCGGGACAGGCCCCCAGGGGAGCTGTTTTTT
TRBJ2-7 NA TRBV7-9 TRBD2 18 CASSTGTSGREAAYEQYF TGTGCCAGCAGCACCGGGACTAGCGGGAGGGAGGCGGCCTACGAGCAGTACTTC
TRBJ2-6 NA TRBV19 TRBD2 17 CASSMREGSSGANVLTF TGTGCCAGTAGTATGAGGGAGGGTAGCTCTGGGGCCAACGTCCTGACTTTC
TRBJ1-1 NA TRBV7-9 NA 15 CASSGGYGLNTEAFF TGTGCCAGCTCGGGGGGTTATGGGTTGAACACTGAAGCTTTCTTT
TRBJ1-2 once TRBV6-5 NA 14 CASSYRNPGDGYTF TGTGCCAGCAGTTACAGGAATCCAGGGGATGGCTACACCTTC
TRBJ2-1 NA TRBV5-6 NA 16 CASSLAGAGPYNEQFF TGTGCCAGCAGCTTGGCCGGAGCGGGTCCCTACAATGAGCAGTTCTTC
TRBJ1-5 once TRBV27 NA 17 CASSSETGRGAHQPQHF TGTGCCAGCAGTTCGGAGACAGGTCGTGGGGCCCATCAGCCCCAGCATTTT
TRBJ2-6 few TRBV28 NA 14 CASETGSGANVLTF TGTGCCAGTGAAACAGGGTCTGGGGCCAACGTCCTGACTTTC
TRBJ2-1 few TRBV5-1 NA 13 CASSGIRGTEQFF TGCGCCAGCAGCGGGATAAGGGGCACCGAGCAGTTCTTC
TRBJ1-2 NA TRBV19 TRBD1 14 CASFDRGPNYGYTF TGTGCCAGTTTCGACAGGGGACCTAACTATGGCTACACCTTC
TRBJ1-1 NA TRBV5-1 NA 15 CASSWGPPMNTEAFF TGCGCCAGCAGCTGGGGGCCCCCAATGAACACTGAAGCTTTCTTT
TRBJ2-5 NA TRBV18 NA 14 CASSPLAGEETQYF TGTGCCAGCTCACCACTGGCAGGGGAAGAGACCCAGTACTTC
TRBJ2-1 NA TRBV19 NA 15 CASSIDERARNEQFF TGTGCCAGTAGTATAGACGAGCGGGCTCGCAATGAGCAGTTCTTC
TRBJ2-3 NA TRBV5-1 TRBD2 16 CASSLRLAGDTDTQYF TGCGCCAGCAGCTTAAGACTAGCGGGCGACACAGATACGCAGTATTTT
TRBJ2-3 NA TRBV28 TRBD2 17 CASSLGLAGGLTDTQYF TGTGCCAGCAGTCTTGGACTAGCGGGAGGCCTGACAGATACGCAGTATTTT
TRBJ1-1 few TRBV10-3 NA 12 CAISESDFIFIF TGTGCCATCAGTGAGTCGGACTTTATCTTTATCTTT
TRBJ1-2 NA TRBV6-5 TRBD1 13 CASSRGQGGGYTF TGTGCCAGCAGTCGCGGACAGGGTGGGGGCTACACCTTC
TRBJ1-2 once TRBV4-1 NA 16 CASSQVGSLFQWGYTF TGCGCCAGCAGCCAAGTTGGCAGTTTATTCCAATGGGGCTACACCTTC
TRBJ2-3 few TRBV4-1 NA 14 CASSQDPPPDTQYF TGCGCCAGCAGCCAAGATCCCCCTCCAGATACGCAGTATTTT
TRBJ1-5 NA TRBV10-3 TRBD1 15 CAISERGQGSQPQHF TGTGCCATCAGTGAGAGGGGACAGGGAAGTCAGCCCCAGCATTTT
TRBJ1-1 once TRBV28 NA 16 CASSLGGDLMNTEAFF TGTGCCAGCAGTTTGGGGGGGGACCTCATGAACACTGAAGCTTTCTTT
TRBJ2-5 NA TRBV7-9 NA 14 CASSLTLGEETQYF TGTGCCAGCAGCTTAACTCTAGGAGAAGAGACCCAGTACTTC
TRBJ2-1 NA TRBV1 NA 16 CTSSQGANPSYNEQFF TGCACCAGCAGCCAAGGAGCCAACCCCTCCTACAATGAGCAGTTCTTC
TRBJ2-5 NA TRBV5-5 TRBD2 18 CASSSLDFSGGNQETQYF TGTGCCAGCAGCTCCCTAGATTTTAGCGGGGGAAACCAAGAGACCCAGTACTTC
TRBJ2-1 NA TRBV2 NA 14 CASSVRGLYNEQFF TGTGCCAGCAGTGTTAGAGGGCTCTACAATGAGCAGTTCTTC
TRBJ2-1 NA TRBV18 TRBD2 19 CASSPLYFAGGQSYNEQFF TGTGCCAGCTCACCACTGTACTTTGCGGGAGGGCAAAGCTACAATGAGCAGTTCTTC
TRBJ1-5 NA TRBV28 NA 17 CASTSRQRKGSVQPQHF TGTGCCAGCACCTCCCGACAAAGGAAGGGGTCAGTTCAGCCCCAGCATTTT
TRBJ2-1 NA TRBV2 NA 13 CASRPLVYNEQFF TGTGCCAGCAGGCCCCTAGTTTACAATGAGCAGTTCTTC